The 5 T cell receptor beta chains in this list originate from one sample, sequenced in a study of blood T cell repertoires in COVID-19. Here immunoSEQ multiplex PCR was the method, and the copy in TCRdb shows in-frame clones only, minus some. Among about 42,000 clones, about 88% were seen once, and the ten largest hold 13%. The specimen was peripheral blood. The receptors were gathered from a woman between 70 and 85 years old in a cohort sampled during active COVID-19.

The rearrangement joins TRBV5-4 to TRBJ1-2; possibly TRBD1 for D (6 bases). The CDR3 consists of 14 residues. The V gene lost 1 base and the J gene lost 2 bases, with 9 bases spanning the gap. Germline CDR1 and CDR2: SGHNT and YYREEE (reference sequence). The CDR3 reads CASSLSGVNYGYTF. The CDR3 bases are TGTGCCAGCAGCTTGTCAGGGGTCAACTATGGCTACACCTTC.

The chain links TRBV18 to TRBJ1-6; maybe TRBD1 (5 bases). The CDR3 totals 13 residues. V was trimmed by 2 bases and J by 10 bases, leaving 9 bases between them. CDR1 is KGHSH, CDR2 LQKENI, per germline. Here the CDR3 reads CASSPEGRSPLHF. CDR3 in DNA: TGTGCCAGCTCACCAGAGGGGAGGTCACCCCTCCACTTT. Full variable domain (missing parts from reference TRBV18 and TRBJ1-6): NAGVMQNPRHLVRRRGQEARLRCSPMKGHSHVYWYRQLPEEGLKFMVYLQKENIIDESGMPKERFSAEFPKEGPSILRIQQVVRGDSAAYFCASSPEGRSPLHFGNGTRLTVT.

This chain connects TRBV7-9 to TRBJ2-7; 10 bases line up with TRBD1. Germline V gene data show CDR1 as SEHNR and CDR2 as FQNEAQ (reference sequence). Trimming removed 2 bases from V and 2 bases from J; junction bases left unmatched: 9. The CDR3 has 17 residues. CDR3 protein: CASSLQSGQGIPYEQYF. As DNA, the CDR3 is TGTGCCAGCAGCTTACAATCGGGACAGGGGATCCCCTACGAGCAGTACTTC.

This clone is a singleton in its sample. The chain has TRBV2 and TRBJ2-1; 10 bases are shared with TRBD1. Germline V gives CDR1 SNHLY, CDR2 FYNNEI. V lost 7 bases to trimming and J lost 2 bases; unmatched junction nucleotides: 2. The CDR3 is 14 amino acids. The DNA of the CDR3 is TGTGCCAGCACCGGGACAGGGGCCTACAATGAGCAGTTCTTC. Residues: CASTGTGAYNEQFF.

The genes are TRBV5-1 and TRBJ2-6, with 10 bases identical to TRBD1. The CDR3 spans 20 residues. The J segment lost 1 base and the V segment lost 0 bases, leaving 10 bases of the junction unmatched. Germline lookup yields CDR1 SGHRS and CDR2 YFSETQ. DNA for the CDR3: TGCGCCAGCAGCTTGGTGGGACAGGGGTGGGATCCTTCTGGGGCCAACGTCCTGACTTTC. Amino acids: CASSLVGQGWDPSGANVLTF.